Below are 30 T cell receptor beta chains sequenced from a single sample in a study of shared clonotypes between healthy human individuals. Libraries were prepared by immunoSEQ multiplex PCR; TCRdb keeps only in-frame clonotypes and omits some of them. Of around 1,100,000 clones listed, around three quarters were seen once; the top ten hold 0.7% to 0.95%. The sequenced sample consisted of memory CD4+ T cells from PBMCs. The subset was: CD45RA-negative fraction. The receptors were sampled from a man between 18 and 35 years old in good health. Some clones in this sample may be carry-over from other donors' samples.

The rearrangement joins TRBV18 to TRBJ2-7; TRBD1 is a possible D gene (7 bases). Trimming cost V 4 bases and J 2 bases, with 12 bases left between them. Germline V gene data show CDR1 as KGHSH and CDR2 as LQKENI. This CDR3 has 14 residues. This chain's CDR3 is CASSLAGGTYEQYF. CDR3 coding DNA: TGTGCCAGCTCACTCGCAGGGGGGACCTACGAGCAGTACTTC.

The chain joins TRBV5-1 to TRBJ2-1, with D possibly being TRBD2 (5 bases). Germline V gene data show CDR1 as SGHRS and CDR2 as YFSETQ. V was clipped by 2 bases and J by 6 bases, with 15 bases between them. The CDR3 runs 15 residues. The CDR3 coding sequence is TGCGCCAGCAGCTTAAGCGGCGGTGCCTCCAATGAGCAGTTCTTC. Translated: CASSLSGGASNEQFF.

J is TRBJ1-2 and V is TRBV5-4, with TRBD1 matching over 8 bases. Trimming at V came to 5 bases and at J to 3 bases, leaving 12 bases not matched to a gene. There are 16 residues in the CDR3. Per the germline V gene, CDR1 is SGHNT and CDR2 is YYREEE (reference sequence). DNA for the CDR3: TGTGCCAGCAGTGTTGGGGCAGGACAGGGCCACTATGGCTACACCTTC. Translation gives CASSVGAGQGHYGYTF.

This sequence joins TRBV30 and TRBJ2-3, with D possibly matching TRBD2 (6 bases). CDR3 length: 13 residues. Germline CDR1 and CDR2: GTSNPN and SVGIG (reference sequence). The V and J ends lost 8 bases and 3 bases respectively, with 15 bases between them. CDR3 nucleotide sequence: TGTGCCCTGACGCCGGGGAGGACAGATACGCAGTATTTT. Translation: CALTPGRTDTQYF.

CDR3 bases: TGTGCCAGCAGTGAATCCTCTTTCTATGGCTACACCTTC. Its translation: CASSESSFYGYTF. The V gene is TRBV6-1, the J gene TRBJ1-2, with D unresolved. The V and J ends lost 2 bases and 4 bases respectively, with 8 bases between them. The CDR3 sequence is 13 residues long. Germline CDR1 is MNHNS and CDR2 is SASEGT.

The CDR3 here is CASSQSGQGATYEQYF. For the CDR3, the DNA is TGTGCCAGCTCACAGTCGGGACAGGGGGCCACCTACGAGCAGTACTTC. This sequence joins TRBV18 and TRBJ2-7, with 12 bases matching TRBD1. This CDR3 is 16 amino acids long. Germline loops: CDR1 KGHSH, CDR2 LQKENI. V dropped 4 bases and J dropped 2; count of bases not matched to a gene: 6.

The rearrangement uses TRBV28 and TRBJ2-1; possibly TRBD2 for D (5 bases). The germline V and J ends were trimmed by 6 bases and 6 bases, with 12 bases remaining between them. In germline, CDR1 is MDHEN, CDR2 SYDVKM. CDR3 size: 13 residues. CDR3 residues: CASRGSGVNEQFF. CDR3 sequence (DNA): TGTGCCAGCAGGGGATCCGGGGTCAATGAGCAGTTCTTC.

The gene calls are TRBV7-2 and TRBJ2-3; 8 bases line up with TRBD1. The length of the CDR3 is 16 residues. CDR1 and CDR2 (germline): SGHTA, FQGNSA. Losses at the gene ends were 2 bases for V and 0 bases for J; bases not matched to a gene: 4. CDR3 nucleotides: TGTGCCAGCAGCTTAAGGACAGGGATTAGCACAGATACGCAGTATTTT. It specifies CASSLRTGISTDTQYF.

The chain employs TRBV15 and TRBJ2-3; D not resolved. Germline lookup yields CDR1 LNHNV and CDR2 YYDKDF (reference sequence). This CDR3 spans 12 amino acids. The V gene lost 6 bases and the J gene lost 5 bases, with 9 bases spanning the gap. The CDR3 DNA follows: TGTGCCACCAGTAGCAGAAGAGATACGCAGTATTTT. Translation gives CATSSRRDTQYF.

V gene TRBV19 combines with J gene TRBJ2-3, with D maybe TRBD1 (6 bases). The CDR3 is made up of 13 amino acids. With 6 bases removed from V and 2 bases from J, the gap between germline ends came to 9 bases. Germline lookup yields CDR1 LNHDA and CDR2 SQIVND (reference sequence). CDR3 protein: CASSRDITDTQYF. The CDR3 coding sequence is TGTGCCAGTAGCAGGGACATCACAGATACGCAGTATTTT.

The V call is TRBV28, the J call TRBJ2-1; D is perhaps TRBD1 or TRBD2 (7 bases each). This CDR3 has 16 amino acids. The V gene's germline CDR1 is MDHEN and CDR2 SYDVKM. V dropped 6 bases and J dropped 8 bases, with 23 bases sitting between them. CDR3 in amino acids: CASSRGDSWSFYEQFF. CDR3 nucleotides: TGTGCCAGCAGCCGGGGGGACAGTTGGAGTTTCTATGAGCAGTTCTTC.

J is TRBJ1-2 and V is TRBV7-2, with 9 bases lining up with TRBD1. This CDR3 spans 15 amino acids. Germline CDR1 and CDR2: SGHTA and FQGNSA. J gave up 4 bases and V 4 bases, and 7 bases lay outside the gene matches. CDR3 protein: CASSSTGGWGYGYTF. CDR3 nucleotides: TGTGCCAGCAGCTCAACAGGGGGCTGGGGCTATGGCTACACCTTC.

V is TRBV7-2 and J is TRBJ2-5; D remains unclear. CDR3 length: 17 residues. V dropped 2 bases and J dropped 2 bases, with 18 bases sitting between them. Looked up from germline, CDR1 is SGHTA and CDR2 is FQGNSA. This CDR3 is CASSLNNPRTAQETQYF. The CDR3 DNA sequence: TGTGCCAGCAGCTTAAACAATCCTCGTACCGCACAAGAGACCCAGTACTTC.

The chain carries TRBV14 and TRBJ1-5, with a tentative D call TRBD1 (6 bases). From germline, CDR1 is SGHDN and CDR2 FVKESK. V was shortened by 0 bases and J by 0 bases, with 21 bases between the two germline ends. The CDR3 covers 20 residues. The DNA for the CDR3 is TGTGCCAGCAGCCAAGATGGGGGCGTAGGATGGTTATTTAGCAATCAGCCCCAGCATTTT. Translation gives CASSQDGGVGWLFSNQPQHF.

This chain joins TRBV28 and TRBJ2-7; 12 bases fit TRBD2. This CDR3 has 16 residues. With 6 bases clipped from V and 6 bases from J, the junction kept 12 bases outside the gene matches. Germline values: CDR1 MDHEN, CDR2 SYDVKM. The CDR3 DNA reads TGTGCCAGCAGCCTCGCCTCTAGCGGGAGGGCTGGCGAGCAGTACTTC. The encoded protein is CASSLASSGRAGEQYF.

The rearrangement joins TRBV2 to TRBJ1-5; D is possibly TRBD1 (6 bases). V lost 8 bases and J 5 bases, leaving 16 bases between the germline ends. Germline assignment: CDR1 SNHLY and CDR2 FYNNEI. This CDR3 is built from 14 residues. The CDR3 DNA sequence: TGTGCCAGCGTGGATACAGGGCTCGATCAGCCCCAGCATTTT. Translated: CASVDTGLDQPQHF.

The table lists this clone with many counts. The conserved final phenylalanine or tryptophan is absent from the CDR3, which likely points to a read error. The limits of the CDR3 on the DNA are not certain, so only TCRdb's listed CDR3 is given. V is TRBV7-3 and J is TRBJ1-1. 11 amino acids form the CDR3, both terminal residues included. Germline CDR1 is SGHTA and CDR2 is FQGTGA. CDR3 region: CASSLTEDVVV.

The gene calls are TRBV6-6 and TRBJ2-7; 8 nucleotides agree with TRBD2. Germline CDR1 MNHNY, CDR2 SVGAGI (reference sequence). The ends lost 7 bases at V and 5 bases at J; junction bases unmatched: 13. CDR3 length: 15 amino acids. The chain's CDR3 is CASIPKGGRPHEQYF. The CDR3 bases are TGTGCCAGCATACCCAAGGGCGGGAGGCCCCACGAGCAGTACTTC.

This sequence joins TRBV10-3 and TRBJ2-3, with 11 bases fitting TRBD2. The CDR3 length is 15 residues. Trimming took 6 bases from V and 0 from J; bases not matched to a gene: 2. Germline CDR1 reads ENHRY; CDR2 reads SYGVKD. This chain's CDR3 is CAIRTSGDSTDTQYF. CDR3 bases: TGTGCCATCAGGACTAGCGGGGATAGCACAGATACGCAGTATTTT.

V is TRBV18 and J is TRBJ1-1, with D possibly TRBD1 on 6 matching bases. CDR1 is KGHSH, CDR2 LQKENI, per germline. V was clipped by 3 bases and J by 6 bases, with 17 bases between them. The CDR3 consists of 15 residues. The CDR3 DNA reads TGTGCCAGCTCACCTGGACAGTCTGGAAGGGCTGAAGCTTTCTTT. Its protein product is CASSPGQSGRAEAFF. Combining the CDR3 with reference TRBV18 and TRBJ1-1 gives the whole variable domain NAGVMQNPRHLVRRRGQEARLRCSPMKGHSHVYWYRQLPEEGLKFMVYLQKENIIDESGMPKERFSAEFPKEGPSILRIQQVVRGDSAAYFCASSPGQSGRAEAFFGQGTRLTVV.

As regards this clone: The same CDR3 arises from other DNA sequences in this sample as well. The chain combines TRBV18 with TRBJ2-3; perhaps TRBD2 as D (5 bases). From germline, CDR1 is KGHSH and CDR2 LQKENI. The ends were cut back, 0 bases at V and 4 bases at J, with 11 bases in the middle. The CDR3 sequence is 15 residues long. The CDR3 spells CASSPPSGRADTQYF. The CDR3 DNA reads as TGTGCCAGCTCACCACCGTCTGGGCGGGCAGATACGCAGTATTTT.

V gene TRBV18 combines with J gene TRBJ2-5, with D perhaps matching TRBD1 (6 bases). V lost 6 bases and J 2 bases, leaving 10 bases between the germline ends. CDR1 is KGHSH and CDR2 is LQKENI in the germline V gene. The CDR3 is 13 residues long. The CDR3 spells CASSEGVQETQYF. The CDR3 DNA reads TGTGCCAGCTCCGAGGGGGTTCAAGAGACCCAGTACTTC. The whole variable domain, remainder taken from reference TRBV18 and TRBJ2-5, is NAGVMQNPRHLVRRRGQEARLRCSPMKGHSHVYWYRQLPEEGLKFMVYLQKENIIDESGMPKERFSAEFPKEGPSILRIQQVVRGDSAAYFCASSEGVQETQYFGPGTRLLVL.

The chain combines TRBV4-3 with TRBJ1-1; D possibly corresponds to TRBD1 (5 bases). The V gene lost 2 bases and the J gene lost 5 bases, with 15 bases spanning the gap. CDR1 and CDR2 (germline): LGHNA, YSLEER. This CDR3 is built from 15 residues. CDR3 sequence (DNA): TGCGCCAGCAGCCAACCCCGCGGGGGTGTTACTGAAGCTTTCTTT. This gives the protein CASSQPRGGVTEAFF.

The rearrangement joins TRBV18 to TRBJ2-3; 7 positions agree with TRBD2. V shed 5 bases and J 2 bases; nucleotides not matched to a gene: 7. In germline, CDR1 is KGHSH, CDR2 LQKENI. This CDR3 region has 15 residues. CDR3 nucleotides: TGTGCCAGCTCAGCCCGGCTAGCGGTCACAGATACGCAGTATTTT. Residues: CASSARLAVTDTQYF.

The chain combines TRBV29-1 with TRBJ1-2; D gene unclear. V lost 4 bases and J lost 4, with 10 bases in between. The CDR3 loop spans 12 amino acids. The germline gives CDR1 SQVTM, CDR2 ANQGSEA. The CDR3 protein is CSVVGNSYGYTF. The CDR3 region has the DNA TGCAGCGTTGTAGGGAACAGCTATGGCTACACCTTC.

The chain carries TRBV11-1 and TRBJ2-2; D is possibly TRBD2 (6 bases). The V end was cut by 1 base, the J end by 0 bases, with 9 bases between. Germline V gene data show CDR1 as SGHAT and CDR2 as FQDESV (reference sequence). This CDR3 comprises 16 residues. Written as DNA, the CDR3 is TGTGCCAGCAGCTTAGAGGCGGGGACGAACACCGGGGAGCTGTTTTTT. This translates into CASSLEAGTNTGELFF. Combining the CDR3 with reference TRBV11-1 and TRBJ2-2 gives the whole variable domain EAEVAQSPRYKITEKSQAVAFWCDPISGHATLYWYRQILGQGPELLVQFQDESVVDDSQLPKDRFSAERLKGVDSTLKIQPAELGDSAMYLCASSLEAGTNTGELFFGEGSRLTVL.

The chain has TRBV25-1 and TRBJ2-3, with D tentatively TRBD2 (5 bases). Germline V gene data show CDR1 as MGHDK and CDR2 as SYGVNS. Trimming took off 2 bases at V and 5 bases at J, with 5 bases between the two ends. The length of the CDR3 is 12 residues. CDR3 DNA sequence: TGTGCCAGCAGTGAAGCGGGAGATACGCAGTATTTT. Its protein product is CASSEAGDTQYF.

The rearrangement uses TRBV10-3 and TRBJ2-6; 7 bases map to TRBD2. CDR1 and CDR2 from the germline V gene are ENHRY and SYGVKD. V shed 5 bases and J 3 bases; nucleotides not matched to a gene: 4. This CDR3 spans 15 amino acids. For the CDR3, the DNA is TGTGCCATCAGTATCGGGGGGTTTGGGGCCAACGTCCTGACTTTC. It is translated as CAISIGGFGANVLTF.

This clone was counted once. The rearrangement links TRBV7-9 to TRBJ2-5; D perhaps matches TRBD2 (6 bases). The CDR3 contains 12 residues. V shed 1 base and J shed 11 bases, with 11 bases lying between them. Germline assignment: CDR1 SEHNR and CDR2 FQNEAQ (reference sequence). For the CDR3, the DNA is TGTGCCAGCAGCTTAGAGTGGAGGGAGCAGTACTTC. Translating it yields CASSLEWREQYF.

The table lists this clone with a few counts. This chain connects TRBV30 to TRBJ2-7; TRBD1 agrees at 7 bases. This CDR3 is 13 amino acids long. Germline V CDR1 and CDR2: GTSNPN, SVGIG (reference sequence). Trimming at V came to 5 bases and at J to 5 bases, leaving 9 bases not matched to a gene. The CDR3 sequence is CAWGDRVFDEQYF. The CDR3 nucleotides are TGTGCCTGGGGAGACAGGGTATTCGACGAGCAGTACTTC.